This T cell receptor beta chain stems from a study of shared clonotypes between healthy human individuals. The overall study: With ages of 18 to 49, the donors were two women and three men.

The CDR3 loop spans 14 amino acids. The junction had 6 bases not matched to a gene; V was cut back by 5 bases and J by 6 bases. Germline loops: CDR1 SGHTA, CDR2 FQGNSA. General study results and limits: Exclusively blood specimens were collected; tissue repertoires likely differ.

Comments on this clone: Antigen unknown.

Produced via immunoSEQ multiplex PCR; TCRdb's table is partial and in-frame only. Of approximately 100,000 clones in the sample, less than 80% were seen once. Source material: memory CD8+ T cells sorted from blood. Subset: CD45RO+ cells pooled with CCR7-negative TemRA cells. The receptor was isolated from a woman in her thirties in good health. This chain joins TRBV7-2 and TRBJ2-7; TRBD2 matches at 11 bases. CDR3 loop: CASSPGLAAVEQYF. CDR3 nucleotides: TGTGCCAGCAGCCCGGGACTAGCGGCGGTCGAGCAGTACTTC.